This T cell receptor (beta chain) was retrieved from a study of regulatory T cells in long-lasting Graves disease. Time point described: newly diagnosed GD, antithyroid drugs for less than 3 months. RNA isolated from PBMCs was used to make the TCR library. The CDR3 spans 14 residues. Germline CDR1 and CDR2: SGHKS and YYEKEE (reference sequence). Trimming took 1 base from V and 4 from J, leaving 9 bases between them. Turning to this clonotype: Its antigen remains unidentified.

The authors built TCR beta libraries using iRepertoire HTBI primers and Arm-PCR of CDR3 regions. MiXCR was run by TCRdb on the multiplex PCR reads, yielding one entry per CDR3 protein. The repertoire holds over 500,000 distinct CDR3 sequences, with around 16% as singletons. The study's findings and limits: The sample size was small, and this may have reduced accuracy.

Separately, the same data were catalogued under a study of T cells in Graves' hyperthyroidism and ophthalmopathy. That paper notes: The model predicted ophthalmopathy a median roughly 6.3 months before onset.

V is TRBV5-5 and J is TRBJ2-1; D call uncertain. Sequenced here: peripheral blood mononuclear cells (PBMCs), sampled at new diagnosis, from a patient treated with antithyroid drugs. The TCR sequence derives from a man younger than 35 with Graves disease. The CDR3 DNA sequence: TGTGCCAGCAGCTTGCCCCGCAGGTACAATGAGCAGTTCTTC. Amino acids: CASSLPRRYNEQFF.